This TCR beta chain comes out of a study of T cell responses to AZD1222 COVID-19 vaccine. Study-level findings and limits: Repertoires were obtained only post-peak T cell response.

With regard to this clone: Antigen specificity is unknown.

This table comes from immunoSEQ multiplex PCR, and its TCRdb copy is limited to in-frame clones, with some not included. This table has over 150,000 clones, 85% to 95% appearing once. V dropped 6 bases and J dropped 1; count of bases not matched to a gene: 3. The CDR3 consists of 15 residues. Germline loops: CDR1 SNHLY, CDR2 FYNNEI. Sample: peripheral blood, taken 28 days after the second dose of the MenACWY control vaccine. The sequence was collected from an adult who received the MenACWY meningococcal vaccine as a control. The chain couples TRBV2 to TRBJ2-2; 9 nucleotides match TRBD2. CDR3 amino acids: CASRKAGGNTGELFF. As DNA, the CDR3 is TGTGCCAGCAGAAAAGCGGGGGGGAACACCGGGGAGCTGTTTTTT.